This TCR beta chain comes out of a study of cytotoxic CD8 clonotypes in ibrutinib-treated CLL. Generated by immunoSEQ multiplex PCR, the TCRdb table keeps only in-frame clones and is missing some. Of roughly 54,000 clones listed, 50% to 65% are singletons. Germline-derived CDR1 and CDR2 are SQVTM and ANQGSEA. This CDR3 has 13 residues. The V gene lost 4 bases and the J gene lost 4 bases, with 11 bases spanning the gap. The input for sequencing was PBMCs, taken after 24 months of ibrutinib treatment. The rearrangement links TRBV29-1 to TRBJ1-5, with D tentatively TRBD1 (6 bases). This sequence was found in a human donor with chronic lymphocytic leukemia. The CDR3 is CSVGGQQNQPQHF. DNA for the CDR3: TGCAGCGTTGGGGGGCAGCAGAATCAGCCCCAGCATTTT. The entire variable domain, with the rest obtained from reference TRBV29-1 and TRBJ1-5, is as follows: SAVISQKPSRDICQRGTSLTIQCQVDSQVTMMFWYRQQPGQSLTLIATANQGSEATYESGFVIDKFPISRPNLTFSTLTVSNMSPEDSSIYLCSVGGQQNQPQHFGDGTRLSIL.